This T cell receptor (beta chain) emerged from a study of blood T cell repertoires in COVID-19. The data were produced by immunoSEQ multiplex PCR, yet TCRdb's version contains in-frame clones alone and is incomplete. The repertoire holds approximately 200,000 clones, with about 85% as singletons. Trimming removed 6 bases from V and 3 bases from J; junction bases left unmatched: 7. Germline lookup yields CDR1 MNHNY and CDR2 SVGAGI (reference sequence). The CDR3 length is 15 residues. The sequence was collected from a man between 40 and 49 years old who had recovered from COVID-19. What was sequenced was PBMCs or T cells enriched from blood (not recorded which). V is TRBV6-6 and J is TRBJ2-7; 11 positions agree with TRBD1. The CDR3, as DNA: TGTGCCAGCAGGGGTCGAGGGACAGGGGGCTACGAGCAGTACTTC. Residues: CASRGRGTGGYEQYF.